The TCR beta chain described here comes from a study of shared clonotypes between healthy human individuals. Findings and caveats of the study: Sequencing depth was a factor that was expected to affect clonotype sharing among donors. Clonotypes shared by all four donors outscored non-shared clonotypes in generation probability.

Germline loops: CDR1 SGHVS, CDR2 FNYEAQ. V gave up 0 bases and J gave up 2 bases, with 8 bases separating them. CDR3 length: 15 amino acids. Every one of the donors was a Caucasian adult that lived in Nashville, Tennessee. Negatively enriched CD4+ T cells were divided by CD45RA into naive and memory. Using immunoSEQ multiplex PCR, the repertoire was profiled, and TCRdb retains in-frame clones only, with some absent. The sample consists of more than 1 million clones, around 78% of them appearing once. Regarding this clone: Antigen unknown.

This clonotype was obtained from a man younger than 35 in good health. Some clones in this sample may be carry-over from other donors' samples. V usage is TRBV7-6 and J usage is TRBJ1-3; D remains ambiguous. The sample was memory CD4+ T cells from PBMCs. Subset of the sample: CD45RA-negative fraction. The CDR3 nucleotides read TGTGCCAGCAGCTTAGCGGGGATGGCTGGAAACACCATATATTTT. Translating it yields CASSLAGMAGNTIYF.